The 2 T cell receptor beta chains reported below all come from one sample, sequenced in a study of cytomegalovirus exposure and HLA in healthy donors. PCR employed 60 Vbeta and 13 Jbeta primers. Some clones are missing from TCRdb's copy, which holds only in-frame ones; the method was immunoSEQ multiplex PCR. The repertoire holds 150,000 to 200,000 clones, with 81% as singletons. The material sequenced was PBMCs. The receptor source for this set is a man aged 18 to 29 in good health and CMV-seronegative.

CDR3 protein: CASSRWVGGEFEQYF. The CDR3 DNA reads TGTGCCAGCAGTCGTTGGGTGGGGGGAGAGTTCGAGCAGTACTTC. The V gene is TRBV2, the J gene TRBJ2-7; perhaps TRBD2 as D (6 bases). The CDR3 runs to 15 residues. V lost 5 bases and J 6 bases, leaving 20 bases between the germline ends. Per the germline V gene, CDR1 is SNHLY and CDR2 is FYNNEI.

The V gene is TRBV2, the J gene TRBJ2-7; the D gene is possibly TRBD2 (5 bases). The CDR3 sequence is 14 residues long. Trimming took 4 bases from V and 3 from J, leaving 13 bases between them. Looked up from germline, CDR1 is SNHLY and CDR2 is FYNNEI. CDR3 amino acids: CASSARLSGYEQYF. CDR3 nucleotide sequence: TGTGCCAGCAGTGCCAGGTTAAGCGGCTACGAGCAGTACTTC.